In its sample, the clone carrying this TCR beta chain was seen many times. Its antigen is unknown. In patients chosen for sequencing, flow cytometry had shown CD8+CD57+ cell expansion. This specimen comes from a study of CD8+CD57+ T cells in acquired aplastic anemia. Profiling that covered TCR beta VDJ and CDR3 relied on genomic DNA as its template. TCRdb reprocessed the reads via MiXCR and lists one record per CDR3 protein. Of 80,000 to 100,000 distinct CDR3 sequences in the sample, less than 75% were seen once. Trimming removed 1 base from V and 3 bases from J, with 1 base in between. The V gene's germline CDR1 is SEHNR and CDR2 FQNEAQ (reference sequence). The length of the CDR3 is 12 residues. Findings of the study overall: Researchers reported that CD8+ Simpson's diversity was not significantly different in patients versus controls.

The gene calls are TRBV7-9 and TRBJ2-1; D gene unclear. The receptor comes from a human donor with aplastic anemia. Sample: sorted CD4+, CD8+, or CD8+CD57+ T cells (not recorded which) from PBMCs. In DNA, the CDR3 is TGTGCCAGCAGCTTAGGCTACAATGAGCAGTTCTTC. Amino acids: CASSLGYNEQFF.